Below, one T cell receptor (beta chain) is given with its context. Its specificity is not known. The ends were cut back, 5 bases at V and 0 bases at J, with 12 bases in the middle. Germline CDR1 reads MGHDK; CDR2 reads SYGVNS. The CDR3 contains 15 residues. These data come from a study of shared clonotypes between healthy human individuals. Study-level background: Donors, aged 18 to 49, were two women and a few men. Regarding the study as a whole: Naive subsets, compared against memory subsets, generally had larger estimated richness values. Naive CD4 clonotypes were shared across several donors at about 5%.

Healthy HIV-negative adults without recent acute infections or vaccinations served as donors. The data were produced by immunoSEQ multiplex PCR, yet TCRdb's version contains in-frame clones alone and is incomplete. The sample shows approximately 640,000 clones, about two thirds of them seen only once. The sample comprised memory CD4+ T cells sorted from blood. The subset denotes: CD45RA-negative fraction. This sequence was found in a woman in her 30s in good health. The chain uses TRBV25-1 and TRBJ2-3; D is unresolved. CDR3 sequence reads: CASSLGRKSTDTQYF. CDR3 nucleotide sequence: TGTGCCAGCAGTCTAGGGCGGAAAAGCACAGATACGCAGTATTTT.